This TCR beta chain derives from a study of sequential checkpoint blockade in melanoma. Across the study: Randomization was 1:1 between first-line nivolumab→ipilimumab and ipilimumab→nivolumab.

Treatment here: randomized to nivolumab then ipilimumab (arm A) or the reverse (arm B). The assay was immunoSEQ multiplex PCR, and TCRdb's table has in-frame clones only and misses some. This sample carries roughly 9,200 clones, 20% to 25% of them seen once, and the ten largest clones take around a tenth. The clonotype originates from a human donor with melanoma. The input for sequencing was tumor tissue (inferred from file names), taken from a patient given nivolumab and ipilimumab in sequence.

CDR3 in amino acids: CASSPIRDGVSWGYTF. CDR3 in DNA: TGTGCCAGCTCACCAATCCGGGACGGAGTTTCCTGGGGCTACACCTTC. This sequence joins TRBV18 and TRBJ1-2; maybe TRBD1 (5 bases). Trimming left V 2 bases short and J 8 bases short, with 21 bases between. Per the germline V gene, CDR1 is KGHSH and CDR2 is LQKENI. The CDR3 is made up of 16 amino acids.